This T cell receptor beta chain stems from a study of blood T cell repertoires in COVID-19 (dated by TCRdb to the early 2020s). About the study as a whole: The collaborator samples originated in the United States, Italy and Spain and spanned the acute and convalescent phases of COVID-19. The repertoires were made available in a free public database intended to serve as a resource for research on the immune response to SARS-CoV-2. HLA class I and class II types, where available, came from metadata supplied by the sample provider rather than from assay-based typing. Samples were obtained from the ongoing ImmuneRACE study (first 160 participants) and from 1,254 subjects provided by 6 global collaborators. Nearly every sample came with metadata listing a de-identified subject ID, COVID-19 status, age in years and sex. The material from the prospective study consisted of cDNA or gDNA derived from T cells, B-cell-depleted T cells, or PBMCs. Deeply sampled blood TCRbeta repertoires from subjects exposed to, actively infected with, or recovered from COVID-19 were included in the dataset.

One collaborating source in Seattle enrolled patients during active infection and followed them longitudinally through the course of disease. The collaborating institutions used their own protocols to collect whole blood in K2EDTA tubes. For TCRbeta analysis, collaborators shipped samples as frozen whole blood, isolated PBMCs, or DNA extracted from either of those sample types. V gives up 7 bases and J gives up 1 base, and the segment between their germline ends measures 13 bases. Including cysteine and phenylalanine, the CDR3 has 14 amino acids. Of the read, only the CDR3 DNA is kept; its 42 bases are in frame from base 1. CDR1 MNHEY and CDR2 SMNVEV were looked up in the germline V gene (reference sequence). The immunoSEQ Assay, a bias-controlled multiplex PCR, was used to amplify TCRbeta CDR3 regions from genomic DNA. The authors' analysis ran thus. The number of nucleated cells in each sample was estimated by amplification of reference gene primers within the assay. To quantify the absolute abundance of each unique TCRbeta CDR3 rearrangement, sequence reads were collapsed and filtered. For each sample, productive Simpson clonality was calculated as the square root of Simpson's diversity index over productive rearrangements. TCRdb retrieved this table from immuneACCESS and kept in-frame rearrangements only. Not all clones are present; in checked studies, unresolved V genes account for under half, and no reason is known for the remainder. V and J calls and clone size are given by that table; D and trimming were obtained from the DNA. For this sample there are about 290,000 clones; roughly nine tenths appear just once. The top ten clones comprise 11% of the sample.

As concerns this clone: No cognate antigen has been identified for it. No qualities accompany the bases; no much larger clone lies one base away.

The investigation overall reported the following: The quantity of clinical and demographic metadata differed by source and by participant and was supplied without curation.

The sequence came from a woman in her 30s with COVID-19, enrolled during active disease. The sequenced sample was peripheral blood. The V and J segments used are TRBV27 and TRBJ1-1; the D gene is perhaps TRBD1, from 5 matching bases. The DNA sequence follows: TGTGCCAGCACTACAGGCTGGCAGAACACTGAAGCTTTCTTT. This encodes CASTTGWQNTEAFF.